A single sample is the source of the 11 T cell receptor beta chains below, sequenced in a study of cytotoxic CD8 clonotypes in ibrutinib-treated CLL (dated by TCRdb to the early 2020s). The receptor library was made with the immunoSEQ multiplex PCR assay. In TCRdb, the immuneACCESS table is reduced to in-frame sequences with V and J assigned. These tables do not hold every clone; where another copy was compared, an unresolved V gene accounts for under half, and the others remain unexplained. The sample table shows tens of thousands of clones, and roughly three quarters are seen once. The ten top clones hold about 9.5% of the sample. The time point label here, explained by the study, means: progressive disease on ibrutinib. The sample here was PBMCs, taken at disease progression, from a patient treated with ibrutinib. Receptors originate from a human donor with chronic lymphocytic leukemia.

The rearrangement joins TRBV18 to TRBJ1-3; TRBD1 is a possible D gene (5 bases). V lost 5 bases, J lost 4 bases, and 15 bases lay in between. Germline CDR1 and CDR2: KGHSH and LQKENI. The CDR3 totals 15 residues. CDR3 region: CASSDSLTYGNTIYF. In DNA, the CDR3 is TGTGCCAGCTCAGACAGCCTTACCTACGGAAACACCATATATTTT. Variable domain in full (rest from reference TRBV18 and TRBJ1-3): NAGVMQNPRHLVRRRGQEARLRCSPMKGHSHVYWYRQLPEEGLKFMVYLQKENIIDESGMPKERFSAEFPKEGPSILRIQQVVRGDSAAYFCASSDSLTYGNTIYFGEGSWLTVV.

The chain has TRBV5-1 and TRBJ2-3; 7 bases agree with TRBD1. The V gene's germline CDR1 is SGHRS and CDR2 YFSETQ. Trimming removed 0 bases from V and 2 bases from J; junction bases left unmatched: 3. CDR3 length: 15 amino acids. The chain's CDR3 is CASSLGQGYTDTQYF. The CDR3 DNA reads TGCGCCAGCAGCTTGGGACAGGGCTACACAGATACGCAGTATTTT.

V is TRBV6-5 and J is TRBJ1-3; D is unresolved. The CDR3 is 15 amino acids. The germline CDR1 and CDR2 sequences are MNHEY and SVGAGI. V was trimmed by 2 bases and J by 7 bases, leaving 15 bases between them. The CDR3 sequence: CASSYEGSLSNTIYF. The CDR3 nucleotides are TGTGCCAGCAGTTACGAAGGCTCCCTGTCGAACACCATATATTTT.

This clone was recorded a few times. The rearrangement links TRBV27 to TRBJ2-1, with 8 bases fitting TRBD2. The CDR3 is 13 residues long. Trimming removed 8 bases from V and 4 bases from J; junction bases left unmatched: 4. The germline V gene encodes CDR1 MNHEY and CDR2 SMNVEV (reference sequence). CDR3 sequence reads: CASHTSGYNEQFF. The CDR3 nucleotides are TGTGCCAGCCATACTAGCGGTTACAATGAGCAGTTCTTC.

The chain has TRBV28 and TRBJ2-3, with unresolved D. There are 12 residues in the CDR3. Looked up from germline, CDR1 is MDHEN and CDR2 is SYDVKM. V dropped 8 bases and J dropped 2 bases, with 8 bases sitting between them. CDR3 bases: TGTGCCAGCGGTCTTTCCACAGATACGCAGTATTTT. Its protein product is CASGLSTDTQYF.

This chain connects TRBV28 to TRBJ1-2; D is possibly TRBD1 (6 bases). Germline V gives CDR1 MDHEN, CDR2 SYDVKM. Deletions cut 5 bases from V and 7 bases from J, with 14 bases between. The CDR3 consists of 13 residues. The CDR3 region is CASSLQGPGGYTF. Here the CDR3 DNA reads TGTGCCAGCAGTCTACAGGGACCGGGTGGCTACACCTTC.

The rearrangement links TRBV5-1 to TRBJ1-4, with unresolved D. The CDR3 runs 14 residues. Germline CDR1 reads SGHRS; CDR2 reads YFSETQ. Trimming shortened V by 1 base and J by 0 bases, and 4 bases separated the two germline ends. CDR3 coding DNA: TGCGCCAGCAGCTTGATGGCAACTAATGAAAAACTGTTTTTT. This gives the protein CASSLMATNEKLFF.

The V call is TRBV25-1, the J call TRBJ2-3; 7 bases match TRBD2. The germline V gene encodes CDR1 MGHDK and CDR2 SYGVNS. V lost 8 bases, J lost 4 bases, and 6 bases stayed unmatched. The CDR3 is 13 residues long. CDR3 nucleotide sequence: TGTGCCAGCCGCCAGCGGGGCTCAGATACGCAGTATTTT. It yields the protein CASRQRGSDTQYF.

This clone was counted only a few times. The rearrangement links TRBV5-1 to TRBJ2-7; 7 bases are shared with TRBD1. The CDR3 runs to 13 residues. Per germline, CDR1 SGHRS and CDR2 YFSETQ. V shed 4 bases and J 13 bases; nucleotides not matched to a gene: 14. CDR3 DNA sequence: TGCGCCAGCAGCGCCTGGACAGGTACGGTTTCCTACTTC. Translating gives CASSAWTGTVSYF.

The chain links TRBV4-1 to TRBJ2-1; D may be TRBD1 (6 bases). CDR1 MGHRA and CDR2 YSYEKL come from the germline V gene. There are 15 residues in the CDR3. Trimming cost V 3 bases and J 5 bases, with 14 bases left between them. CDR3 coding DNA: TGCGCCAGCAGCCAGGACCAGGGGACCAACAATGAGCAGTTCTTC. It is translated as CASSQDQGTNNEQFF.

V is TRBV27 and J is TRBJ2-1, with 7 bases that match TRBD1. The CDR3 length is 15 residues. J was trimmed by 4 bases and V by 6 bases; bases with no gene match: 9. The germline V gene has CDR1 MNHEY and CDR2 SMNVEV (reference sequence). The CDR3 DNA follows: TGTGCCAGCAGACCCCGGGACAGCAGTTACAATGAGCAGTTCTTC. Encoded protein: CASRPRDSSYNEQFF.